This entry describes one TCR beta chain. Method: immunoSEQ multiplex PCR; TCRdb's copy keeps in-frame clones and lacks some. The sample has approximately 40,000 clones, 95% to 96% seen once. Germline CDR1 reads LNHDA; CDR2 reads SQIVND (reference sequence). This CDR3 comprises 16 residues. Between the trimmed V and J ends, which lost 5 bases and 5 bases, there was a span of 21 bases. The source of the sample is a study of T cell changes during pregnancy in multiple sclerosis. The source was peripheral blood, collected in the second trimester of pregnancy. The chain links TRBV19 to TRBJ2-5, with D possibly TRBD1 on 5 matching bases. The TCR sequence derives from a female donor with multiple sclerosis, enrolled in a pregnancy study. The CDR3 loop is CASSPLLGRESETQYF. As DNA, the CDR3 is TGTGCCAGTAGTCCCCTCTTGGGCAGGGAATCGGAGACCCAGTACTTC.